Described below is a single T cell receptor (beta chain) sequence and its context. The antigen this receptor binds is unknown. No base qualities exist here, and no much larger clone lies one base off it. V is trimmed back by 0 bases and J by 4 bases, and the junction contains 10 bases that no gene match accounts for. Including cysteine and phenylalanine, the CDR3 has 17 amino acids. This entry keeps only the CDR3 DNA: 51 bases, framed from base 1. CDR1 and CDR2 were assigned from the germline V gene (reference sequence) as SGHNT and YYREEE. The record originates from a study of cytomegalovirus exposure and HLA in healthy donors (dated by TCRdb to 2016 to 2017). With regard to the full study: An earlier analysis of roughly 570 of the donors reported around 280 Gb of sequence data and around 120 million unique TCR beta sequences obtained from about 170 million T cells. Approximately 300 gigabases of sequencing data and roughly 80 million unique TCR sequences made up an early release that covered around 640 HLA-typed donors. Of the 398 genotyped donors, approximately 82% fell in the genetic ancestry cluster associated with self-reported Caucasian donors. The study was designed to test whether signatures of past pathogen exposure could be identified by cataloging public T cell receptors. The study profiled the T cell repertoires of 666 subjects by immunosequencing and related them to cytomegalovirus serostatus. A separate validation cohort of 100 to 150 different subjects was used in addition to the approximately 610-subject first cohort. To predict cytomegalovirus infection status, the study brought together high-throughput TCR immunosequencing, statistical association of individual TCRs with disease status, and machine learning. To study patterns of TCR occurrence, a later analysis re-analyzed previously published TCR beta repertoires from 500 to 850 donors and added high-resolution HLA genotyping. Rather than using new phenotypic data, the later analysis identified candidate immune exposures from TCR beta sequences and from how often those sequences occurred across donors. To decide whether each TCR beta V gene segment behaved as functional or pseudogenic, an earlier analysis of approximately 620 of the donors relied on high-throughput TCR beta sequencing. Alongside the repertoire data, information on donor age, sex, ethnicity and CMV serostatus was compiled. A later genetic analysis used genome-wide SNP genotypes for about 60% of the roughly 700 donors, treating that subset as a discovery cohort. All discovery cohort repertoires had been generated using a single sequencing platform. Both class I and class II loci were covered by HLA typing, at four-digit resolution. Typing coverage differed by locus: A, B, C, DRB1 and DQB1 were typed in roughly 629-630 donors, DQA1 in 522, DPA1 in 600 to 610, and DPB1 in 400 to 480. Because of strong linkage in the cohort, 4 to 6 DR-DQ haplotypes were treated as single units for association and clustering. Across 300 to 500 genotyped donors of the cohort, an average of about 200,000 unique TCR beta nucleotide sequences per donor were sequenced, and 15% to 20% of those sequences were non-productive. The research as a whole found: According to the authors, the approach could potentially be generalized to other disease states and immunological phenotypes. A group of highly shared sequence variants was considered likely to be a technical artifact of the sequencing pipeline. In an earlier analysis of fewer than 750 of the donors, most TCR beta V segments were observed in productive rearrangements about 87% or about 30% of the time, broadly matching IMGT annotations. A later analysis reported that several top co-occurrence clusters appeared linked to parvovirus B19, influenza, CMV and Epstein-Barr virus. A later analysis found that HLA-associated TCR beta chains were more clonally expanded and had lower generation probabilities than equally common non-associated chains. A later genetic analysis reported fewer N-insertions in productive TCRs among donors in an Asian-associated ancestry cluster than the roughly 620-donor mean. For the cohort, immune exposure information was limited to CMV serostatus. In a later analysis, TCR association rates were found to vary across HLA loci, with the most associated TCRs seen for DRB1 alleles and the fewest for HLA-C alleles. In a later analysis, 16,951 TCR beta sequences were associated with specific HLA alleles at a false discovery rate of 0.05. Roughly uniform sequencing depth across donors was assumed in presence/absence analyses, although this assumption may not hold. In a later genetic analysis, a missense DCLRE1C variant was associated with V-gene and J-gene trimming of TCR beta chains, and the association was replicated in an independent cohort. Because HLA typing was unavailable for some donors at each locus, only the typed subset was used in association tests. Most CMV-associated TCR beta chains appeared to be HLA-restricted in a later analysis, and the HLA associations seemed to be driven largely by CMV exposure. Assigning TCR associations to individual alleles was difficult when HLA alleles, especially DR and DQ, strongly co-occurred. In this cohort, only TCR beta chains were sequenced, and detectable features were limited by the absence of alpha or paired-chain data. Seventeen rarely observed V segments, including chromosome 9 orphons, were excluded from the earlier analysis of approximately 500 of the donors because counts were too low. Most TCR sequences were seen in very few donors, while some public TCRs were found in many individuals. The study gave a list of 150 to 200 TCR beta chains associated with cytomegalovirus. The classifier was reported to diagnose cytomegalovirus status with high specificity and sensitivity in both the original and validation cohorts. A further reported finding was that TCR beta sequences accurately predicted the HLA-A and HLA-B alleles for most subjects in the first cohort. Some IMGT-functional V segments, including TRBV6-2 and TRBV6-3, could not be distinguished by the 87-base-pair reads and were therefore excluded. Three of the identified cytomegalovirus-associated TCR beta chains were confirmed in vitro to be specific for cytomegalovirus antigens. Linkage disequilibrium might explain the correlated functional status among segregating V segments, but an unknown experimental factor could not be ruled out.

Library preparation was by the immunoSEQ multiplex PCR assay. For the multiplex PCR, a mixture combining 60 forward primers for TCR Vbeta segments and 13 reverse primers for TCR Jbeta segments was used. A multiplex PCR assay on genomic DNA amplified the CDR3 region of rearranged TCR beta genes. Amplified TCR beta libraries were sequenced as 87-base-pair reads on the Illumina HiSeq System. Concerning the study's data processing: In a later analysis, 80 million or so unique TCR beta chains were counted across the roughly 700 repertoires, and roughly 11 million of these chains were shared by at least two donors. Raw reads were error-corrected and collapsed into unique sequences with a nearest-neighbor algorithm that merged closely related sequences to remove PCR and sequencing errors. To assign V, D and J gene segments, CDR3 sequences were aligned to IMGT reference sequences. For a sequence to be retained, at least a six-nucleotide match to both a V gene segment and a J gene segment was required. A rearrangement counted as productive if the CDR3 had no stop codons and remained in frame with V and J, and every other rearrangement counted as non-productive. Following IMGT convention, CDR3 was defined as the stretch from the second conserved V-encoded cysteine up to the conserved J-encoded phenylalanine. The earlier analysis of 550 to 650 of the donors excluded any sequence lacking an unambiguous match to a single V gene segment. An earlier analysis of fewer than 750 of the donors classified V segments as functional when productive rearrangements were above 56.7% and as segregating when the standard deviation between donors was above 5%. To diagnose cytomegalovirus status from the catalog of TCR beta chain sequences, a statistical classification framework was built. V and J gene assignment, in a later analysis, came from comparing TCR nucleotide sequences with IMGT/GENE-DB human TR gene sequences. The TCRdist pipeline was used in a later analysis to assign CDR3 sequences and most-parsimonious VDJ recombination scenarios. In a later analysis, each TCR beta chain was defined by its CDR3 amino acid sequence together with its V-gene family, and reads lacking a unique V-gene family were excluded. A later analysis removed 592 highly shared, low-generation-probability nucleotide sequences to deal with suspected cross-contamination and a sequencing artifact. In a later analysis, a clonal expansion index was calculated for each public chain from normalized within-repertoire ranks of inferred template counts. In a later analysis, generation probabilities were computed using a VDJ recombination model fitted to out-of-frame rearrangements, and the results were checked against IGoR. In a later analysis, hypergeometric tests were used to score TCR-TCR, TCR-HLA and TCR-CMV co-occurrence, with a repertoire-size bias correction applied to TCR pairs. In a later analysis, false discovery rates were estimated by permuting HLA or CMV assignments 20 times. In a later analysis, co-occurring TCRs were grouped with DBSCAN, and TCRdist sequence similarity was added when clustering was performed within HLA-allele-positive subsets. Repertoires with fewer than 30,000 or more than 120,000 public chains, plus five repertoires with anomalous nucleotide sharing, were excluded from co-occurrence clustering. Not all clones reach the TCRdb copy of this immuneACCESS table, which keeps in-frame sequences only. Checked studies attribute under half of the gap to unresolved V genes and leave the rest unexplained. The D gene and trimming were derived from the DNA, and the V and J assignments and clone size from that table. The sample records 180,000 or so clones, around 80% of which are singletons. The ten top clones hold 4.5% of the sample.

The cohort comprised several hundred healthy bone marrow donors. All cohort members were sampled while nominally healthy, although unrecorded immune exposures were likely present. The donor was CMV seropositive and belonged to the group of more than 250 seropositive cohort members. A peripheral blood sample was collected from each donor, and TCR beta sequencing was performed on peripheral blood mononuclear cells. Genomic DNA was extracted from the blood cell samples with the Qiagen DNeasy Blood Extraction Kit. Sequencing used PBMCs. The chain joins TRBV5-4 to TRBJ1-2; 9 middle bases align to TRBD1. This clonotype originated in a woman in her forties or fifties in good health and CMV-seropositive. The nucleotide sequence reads TGTGCCAGCAGCTTGGGGGGACAGGGATTTGGCCGCTATGGCTACACCTTC. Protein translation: CASSLGGQGFGRYGYTF.